This TCR beta chain was sequenced for a study of shared clonotypes between healthy human individuals. On the study more broadly: Sampling drew on donors who were a couple of women and three men aged 18 to 49. Whole-study results and caveats: It was only blood that was sampled, and tissue repertoires likely differ.

Remarks on this clone: Its cognate antigen is unknown. Other DNA sequences in this sample translate to the same CDR3.

Trimming removed 0 bases from V and 0 bases from J, with 9 bases in between. The CDR3 spans 16 residues. The germline CDR1 and CDR2 sequences are LGHNA and YSLEER. Using around 180 ng DNA, 30,000 to 35,000 T cell genomes, the sorted-subset replicate PCRs were run. This table comes from immunoSEQ multiplex PCR, and its TCRdb copy is limited to in-frame clones, with some not included. The profile shows about 2 million clones, 85% to 95% of them singletons. The receptor was derived from a man between 18 and 29 years old in good health. V and J are TRBV4-3 and TRBJ2-1; no definite D call. The sample was naive CD4+ T cells sorted from blood. Subset indicated: CD45RA+ positively selected. This CDR3 reads CASSQEGLSSYNEQFF. CDR3 nucleotides: TGCGCCAGCAGCCAAGAAGGCCTAAGCTCCTACAATGAGCAGTTCTTC.